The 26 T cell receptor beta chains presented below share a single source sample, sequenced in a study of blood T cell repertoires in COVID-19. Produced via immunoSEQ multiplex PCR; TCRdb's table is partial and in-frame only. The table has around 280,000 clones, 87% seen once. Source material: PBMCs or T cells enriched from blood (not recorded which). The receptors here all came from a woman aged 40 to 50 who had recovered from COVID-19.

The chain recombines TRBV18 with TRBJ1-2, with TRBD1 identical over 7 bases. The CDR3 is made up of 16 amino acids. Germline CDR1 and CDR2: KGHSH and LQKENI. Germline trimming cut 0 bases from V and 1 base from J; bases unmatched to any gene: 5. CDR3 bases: TGTGCCAGCTCACCACCAGCCCAGGGGGGTAACTATGGCTACACCTTC. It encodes CASSPPAQGGNYGYTF.

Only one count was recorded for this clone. DNA of the CDR3: TGTGCCAGCGGTCCCGGGTGGGGCTACAACGAGCAGTACTTC. As protein: CASGPGWGYNEQYF. This chain links TRBV28 with TRBJ2-7, with D possibly matching TRBD1 (5 bases). The germline gives CDR1 MDHEN, CDR2 SYDVKM. This CDR3 is built from 14 residues. V was cut by 8 bases and J by 5 bases, with 19 bases left in between.

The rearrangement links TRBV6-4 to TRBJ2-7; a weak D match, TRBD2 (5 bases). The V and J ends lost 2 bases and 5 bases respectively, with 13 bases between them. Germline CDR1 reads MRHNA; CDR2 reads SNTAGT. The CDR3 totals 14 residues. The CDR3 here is CASSDNIGSNEQYF. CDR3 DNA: TGTGCCAGCAGTGACAATATAGGGAGCAACGAGCAGTACTTC.

In DNA, the CDR3 is TGTGCCAGCAGCGCCCCTGATGGGGGGGCGAGGGGAAACACCATATATTTT. Encoded protein: CASSAPDGGARGNTIYF. This chain connects TRBV9 to TRBJ1-3; maybe TRBD1 (6 bases). The germline V gene has CDR1 SGDLS and CDR2 YYNGEE. The CDR3 extends over 17 amino acids. Trimming pared 3 bases from V and 4 bases from J, leaving 20 bases between.

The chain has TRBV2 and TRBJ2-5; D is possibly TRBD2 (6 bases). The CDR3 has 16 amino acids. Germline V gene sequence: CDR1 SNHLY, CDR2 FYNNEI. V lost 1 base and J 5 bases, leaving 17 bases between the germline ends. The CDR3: CASSEGVGGVRETQYF. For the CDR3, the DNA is TGTGCCAGCAGTGAAGGAGTCGGCGGGGTCCGGGAGACCCAGTACTTC.

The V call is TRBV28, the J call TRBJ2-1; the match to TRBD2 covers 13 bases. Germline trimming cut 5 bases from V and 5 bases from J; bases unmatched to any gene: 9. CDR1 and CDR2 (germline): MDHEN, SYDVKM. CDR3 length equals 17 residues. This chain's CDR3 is CASSLLGTSGINNEQFF. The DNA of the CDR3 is TGTGCCAGCAGTCTCCTAGGGACTAGCGGGATCAACAATGAGCAGTTCTTC. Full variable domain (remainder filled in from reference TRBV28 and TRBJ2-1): DVKVTQSSRYLVKRTGEKVFLECVQDMDHENMFWYRQDPGLGLRLIYFSYDVKMKEKGDIPEGYSVSREKKERFSLILESASTNQTSMYLCASSLLGTSGINNEQFFGPGTRLTVL.

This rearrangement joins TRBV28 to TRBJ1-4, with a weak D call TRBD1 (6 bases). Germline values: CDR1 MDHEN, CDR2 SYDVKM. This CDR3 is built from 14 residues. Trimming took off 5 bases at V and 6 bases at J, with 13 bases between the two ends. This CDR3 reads CASSEQGVDEKLFF. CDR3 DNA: TGTGCCAGCAGTGAACAGGGAGTGGATGAAAAACTGTTTTTT.

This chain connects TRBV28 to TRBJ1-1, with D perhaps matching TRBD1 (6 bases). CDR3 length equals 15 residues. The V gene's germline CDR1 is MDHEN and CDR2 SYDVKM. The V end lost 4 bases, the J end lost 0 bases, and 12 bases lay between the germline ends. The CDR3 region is CASSSADRLNTEAFF. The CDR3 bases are TGTGCCAGCAGTTCAGCAGACAGGCTGAACACTGAAGCTTTCTTT.

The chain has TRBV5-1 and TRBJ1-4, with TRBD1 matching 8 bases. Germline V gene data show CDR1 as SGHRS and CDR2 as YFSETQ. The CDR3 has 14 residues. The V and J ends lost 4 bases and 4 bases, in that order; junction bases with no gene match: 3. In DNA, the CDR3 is TGCGCCAGCAGCCCAGGGGGCGGTAATGAAAAACTGTTTTTT. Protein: CASSPGGGNEKLFF.

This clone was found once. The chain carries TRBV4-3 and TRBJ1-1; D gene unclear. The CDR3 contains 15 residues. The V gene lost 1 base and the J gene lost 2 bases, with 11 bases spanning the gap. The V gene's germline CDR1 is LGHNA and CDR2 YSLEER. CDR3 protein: CASSQGEGPNTEAFF. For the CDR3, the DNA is TGCGCCAGCAGCCAAGGGGAGGGCCCAAACACTGAAGCTTTCTTT.

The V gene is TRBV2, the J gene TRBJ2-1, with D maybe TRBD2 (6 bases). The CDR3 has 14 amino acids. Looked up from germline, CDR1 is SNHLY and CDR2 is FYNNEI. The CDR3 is CASSRAGSYNEQFF. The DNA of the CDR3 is TGTGCTAGTAGCCGAGCGGGCTCCTACAATGAGCAGTTCTTC.

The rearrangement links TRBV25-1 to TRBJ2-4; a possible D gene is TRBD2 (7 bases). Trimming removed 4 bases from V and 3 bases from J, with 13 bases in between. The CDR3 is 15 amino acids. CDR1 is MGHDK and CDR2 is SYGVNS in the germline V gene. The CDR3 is CASSAGGHNKNIQYF. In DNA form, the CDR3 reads TGTGCCAGCAGTGCGGGGGGACACAACAAAAACATTCAGTACTTC.

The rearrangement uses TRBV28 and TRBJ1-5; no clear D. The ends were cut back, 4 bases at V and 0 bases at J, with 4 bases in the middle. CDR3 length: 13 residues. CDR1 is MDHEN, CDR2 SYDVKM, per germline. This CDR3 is CASSSHSNQPQHF. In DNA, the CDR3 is TGTGCCAGCAGTTCCCATAGCAATCAGCCCCAGCATTTT. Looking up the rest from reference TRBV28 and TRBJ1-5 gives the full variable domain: DVKVTQSSRYLVKRTGEKVFLECVQDMDHENMFWYRQDPGLGLRLIYFSYDVKMKEKGDIPEGYSVSREKKERFSLILESASTNQTSMYLCASSSHSNQPQHFGDGTRLSIL.

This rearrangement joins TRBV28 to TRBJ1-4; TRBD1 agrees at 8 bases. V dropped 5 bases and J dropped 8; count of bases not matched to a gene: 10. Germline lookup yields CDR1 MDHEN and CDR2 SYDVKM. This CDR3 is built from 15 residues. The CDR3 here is CASSAPGQAGEKLFF. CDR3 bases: TGTGCCAGCAGTGCGCCGGGACAGGCCGGAGAAAAACTGTTTTTT.

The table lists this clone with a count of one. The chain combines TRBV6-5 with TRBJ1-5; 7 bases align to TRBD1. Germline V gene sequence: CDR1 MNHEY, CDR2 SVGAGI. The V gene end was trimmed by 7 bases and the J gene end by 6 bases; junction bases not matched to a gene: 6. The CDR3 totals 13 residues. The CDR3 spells CASTQDRAQPQHF. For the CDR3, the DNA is TGTGCCAGCACCCAAGACAGGGCTCAGCCCCAGCATTTT.

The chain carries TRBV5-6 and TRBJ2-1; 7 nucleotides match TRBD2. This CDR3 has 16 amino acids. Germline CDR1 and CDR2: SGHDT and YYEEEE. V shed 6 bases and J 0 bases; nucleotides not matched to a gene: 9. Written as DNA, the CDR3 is TGTGCCAGCATCCCGGGCGGGGAGGGCTCCTACAATGAGCAGTTCTTC. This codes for CASIPGGEGSYNEQFF.

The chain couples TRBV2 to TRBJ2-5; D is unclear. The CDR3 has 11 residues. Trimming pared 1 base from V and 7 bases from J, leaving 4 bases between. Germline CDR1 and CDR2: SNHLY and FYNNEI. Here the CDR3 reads CASSEDRTQYF. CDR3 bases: TGTGCCAGCAGTGAAGATAGGACCCAGTACTTC.

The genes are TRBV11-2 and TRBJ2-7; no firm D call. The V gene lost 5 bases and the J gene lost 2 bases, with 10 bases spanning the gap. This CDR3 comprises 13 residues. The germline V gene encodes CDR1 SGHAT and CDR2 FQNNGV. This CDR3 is CASSRTGPYEQYF. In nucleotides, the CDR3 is TGTGCCAGCAGCCGAACCGGTCCCTACGAGCAGTACTTC.

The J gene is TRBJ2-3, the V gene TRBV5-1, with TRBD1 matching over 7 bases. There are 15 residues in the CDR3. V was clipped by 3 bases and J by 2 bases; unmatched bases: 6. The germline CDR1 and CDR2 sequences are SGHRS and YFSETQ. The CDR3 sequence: CASSSGTDPTDTQYF. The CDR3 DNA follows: TGCGCCAGCAGCTCTGGGACAGATCCCACAGATACGCAGTATTTT.

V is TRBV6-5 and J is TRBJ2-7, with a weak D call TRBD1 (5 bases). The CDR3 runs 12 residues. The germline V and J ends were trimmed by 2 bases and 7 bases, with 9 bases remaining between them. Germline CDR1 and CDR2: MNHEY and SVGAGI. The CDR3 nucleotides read TGTGCCAGCAGTTACAGGGGCGCAGAGCAGTACTTC. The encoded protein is CASSYRGAEQYF.

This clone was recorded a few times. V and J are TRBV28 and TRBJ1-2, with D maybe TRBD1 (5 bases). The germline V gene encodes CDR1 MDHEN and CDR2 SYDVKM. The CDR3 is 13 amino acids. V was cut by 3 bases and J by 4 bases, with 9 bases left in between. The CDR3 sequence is CASSFSGPYGYTF. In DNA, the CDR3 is TGTGCCAGCAGTTTCTCAGGGCCCTATGGCTACACCTTC.

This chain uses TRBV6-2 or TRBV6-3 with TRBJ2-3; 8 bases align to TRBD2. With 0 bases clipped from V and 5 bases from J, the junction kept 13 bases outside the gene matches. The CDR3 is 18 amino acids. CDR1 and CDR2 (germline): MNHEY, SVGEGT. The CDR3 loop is CASSYSAGGAVQEDTQYF. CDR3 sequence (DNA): TGTGCCAGCAGTTACTCTGCGGGAGGCGCCGTTCAGGAAGATACGCAGTATTTT.

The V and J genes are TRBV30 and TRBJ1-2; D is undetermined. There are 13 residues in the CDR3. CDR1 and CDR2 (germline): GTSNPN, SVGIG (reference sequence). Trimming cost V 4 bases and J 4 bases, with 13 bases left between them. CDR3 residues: CAWTVLERYGYTF. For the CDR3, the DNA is TGTGCCTGGACGGTTCTGGAGCGCTATGGCTACACCTTC. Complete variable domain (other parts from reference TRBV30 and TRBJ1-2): SQTIHQWPATLVQPVGSPLSLECTVEGTSNPNLYWYRQAAGRGLQLLFYSVGIGQISSEVPQNLSASRPQDRQFILSSKKLLLSDSGFYLCAWTVLERYGYTFGSGTRLTVV.

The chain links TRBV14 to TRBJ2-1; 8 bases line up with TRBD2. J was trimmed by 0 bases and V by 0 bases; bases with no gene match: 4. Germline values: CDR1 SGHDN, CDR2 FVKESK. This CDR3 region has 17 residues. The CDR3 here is CASSQDVLAASYNEQFF. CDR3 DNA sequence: TGTGCCAGCAGCCAAGATGTACTAGCGGCCTCCTACAATGAGCAGTTCTTC.

In DNA, the CDR3 is TGTGCCAGCAATGGACACATGAACACCGGGGAGCTGTTTTTT. Translating it yields CASNGHMNTGELFF. The rearrangement links TRBV6-1 to TRBJ2-2, with D perhaps matching TRBD1 (5 bases). Trimming left V 7 bases short and J 1 base short, with 10 bases between. From germline, CDR1 is MNHNS and CDR2 SASEGT. The CDR3 contains 14 residues.

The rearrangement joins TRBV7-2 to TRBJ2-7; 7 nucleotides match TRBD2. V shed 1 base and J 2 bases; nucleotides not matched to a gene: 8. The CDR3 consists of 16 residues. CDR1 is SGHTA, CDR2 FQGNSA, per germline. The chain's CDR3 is CASSLGGGTTPYEQYF. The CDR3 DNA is TGTGCCAGCAGCTTAGGGGGGGGGACTACCCCCTACGAGCAGTACTTC.